This T cell receptor (beta chain) was captured by sequencing in a study of cytomegalovirus exposure and HLA in healthy donors. Study as a whole: The roughly 110 validation repertoires used the same platform as the approximately 670 first-cohort repertoires (as reported by a later analysis).

Data came from immunoSEQ multiplex PCR; TCRdb stores just in-frame clones and leaves some out. The sample records 150,000 to 160,000 clones, 75% to 90% being singletons. On this clone itself: Its cognate antigen is unknown.

The ends lost 7 bases at V and 2 bases at J; junction bases unmatched: 11. CDR1 is SGHTA and CDR2 is FQGNSA in the germline V gene. This CDR3 contains 16 residues. Findings of the study overall: According to a subsequent analysis, TCR clusters identified in the first cohort showed a tendency to co-occur across the approximately 130 validation repertoires. High specificity and sensitivity for cytomegalovirus status were reported for the classifier. The study labeled 150 to 200 TCR beta chains cytomegalovirus-associated.

The V call is TRBV7-2, the J call TRBJ2-3, with TRBD2 identical over 8 bases. The receptor was isolated from a man between 18 and 35 years old in good health and CMV-seropositive. Sequenced: PBMCs. The CDR3 coding sequence is TGTGCCAGCATCCCGGGGGGGCGGGGGTCCACAGATACGCAGTATTTT. It codes for CASIPGGRGSTDTQYF.